This T cell receptor beta chain stems from a study of T cell repertoires in cytomegalovirus infection. Background on the study: Both recently identified HLA-C-restricted and well-studied HLA-B-restricted CMV epitopes were used in the study. An indication of both CMV infection and matching HLA type came from public TCR beta signatures.

With respect to this clonotype: Antigen: not known.

MiXCR was run by TCRdb on the reads, yielding one entry per CDR3 protein. The sample carries 400,000 to 600,000 distinct CDR3 sequences, about 42% recorded once. The CDR3 has 17 residues. The V and J ends lost 2 bases and 8 bases, in that order; junction bases with no gene match: 10. Germline loops: CDR1 WSHSY, CDR2 SAAADI. Study-wide findings and caveats: The study found HLA-C-restricted CMV-specific TCR beta clonotypes dominating the ex vivo response. Carriers of CMV plus the relevant HLA were identified by cumulative public TCR beta family frequency.

The material was cultured PBMCs, obtained from culture after CMV antigen stimulation. The source of this sequence is a human donor in good health (CMV status not recorded). Some clones in this sample may be carry-over from other donors' samples. V gene TRBV10-2 combines with J gene TRBJ2-3; 13 bases match TRBD2. The CDR3 region is CASSEPPGTSGTGTQYF. The DNA for the CDR3 is TGCGCCAGCAGTGAGCCGCCTGGGACTAGCGGGACGGGTACGCAGTATTTT.